This TCR beta chain was recorded in a study of CD8+CD57+ T cells in acquired aplastic anemia. Comments on this clonotype: Its ends do not fully match the called genes, so a read error is possible.

Genomic DNA served as template for TCR beta VDJ and CDR3 profiling. TCRdb recomputed calls from the reads with MiXCR, one row per CDR3 protein. Of 400,000 to 450,000 distinct CDR3 sequences listed, roughly 68% are singletons. From germline, CDR1 is DFQATT and CDR2 SNEGSKA (reference sequence). CDR3 length equals 11 residues. The chain joins TRBV20-1 to TRBJ2-3; D is possibly TRBD1 or TRBD2 (6 bases each). Sample: sorted CD4+, CD8+, or CD8+CD57+ T cells (not recorded which) from PBMCs. This receptor was taken from a human donor in good health, serving as a control. The CDR3 bases are TGCAGTGCTAGAGAAACAGGGAGGCACAATTTT. This codes for CSARETGRHNF.